The 31 T cell receptor beta chains below were found in one sample sequenced in a study of blood T cell repertoires in COVID-19. Only in-frame clones appear in the TCRdb table, and some are missing; sequencing was by immunoSEQ multiplex PCR. Among about 27,000 clones, over 75% were seen once, and the ten largest hold less than 10%. The sequencing input was peripheral blood. These TCRs come from a man aged 50 to 59 with active COVID-19.

The gene calls are TRBV12-5 and TRBJ2-7, with D possibly TRBD1 on 6 matching bases. The CDR3 length is 12 residues. The V end lost 5 bases, the J end lost 6 bases, and 11 bases lay between the germline ends. CDR1 is LGHNT and CDR2 is FRNRAP in the germline V gene. The CDR3 protein is CASGHRVGEQYV. The CDR3 nucleotides read TGTGCTAGTGGTCACAGGGTGGGCGAGCAGTACGTC.

The chain carries TRBV14 and TRBJ2-1; TRBD2 aligns across 8 bases. The CDR3 spans 13 residues. V lost 4 bases to trimming and J lost 8 bases; unmatched junction nucleotides: 4. Germline loops: CDR1 SGHDN, CDR2 FVKESK. The CDR3 region has the DNA TGTGCCAGCAGCCCGGGACTAGATCATGAGCAGTTCTTC. Amino acids: CASSPGLDHEQFF.

The rearrangement joins TRBV4-2 to TRBJ2-2, with D possibly TRBD2 on 6 matching bases. This CDR3 comprises 16 residues. V was cut by 0 bases and J by 1 base, with 9 bases left in between. CDR1 LGHNA and CDR2 YNFKEQ come from the germline V gene. The CDR3, as DNA: TGTGCCAGCAGCCAAGATTACGGGGGGAACACCGGGGAGCTGTTTTTT. This translates into CASSQDYGGNTGELFF.

This clone was picked up a small number of times. This chain links TRBV7-8 with TRBJ1-1; 8 bases match TRBD1. The CDR3 consists of 14 residues. V lost 4 bases, J lost 7 bases, and 8 bases stayed unmatched. The germline CDR1 and CDR2 sequences are SGHVS and FQNEAQ. CDR3 region: CASSSGTGINEAFF. CDR3 in DNA: TGTGCCAGCAGCTCCGGGACAGGAATTAATGAAGCTTTCTTT.

The chain combines TRBV5-1 with TRBJ1-5, with D tentatively TRBD1 (5 bases). The V end was cut by 1 base, the J end by 2 bases, with 16 bases between. Germline CDR1 SGHRS, CDR2 YFSETQ. The CDR3 totals 17 residues. This chain's CDR3 is CASSLFELGRGNQPQHF. In DNA, the CDR3 is TGCGCCAGCAGCTTGTTTGAGCTGGGCAGGGGCAATCAGCCCCAGCATTTT.

The genes are TRBV27 and TRBJ1-2; 9 positions agree with TRBD1. The V segment lost 4 bases and the J segment 4 bases; nucleotides outside the gene matches: 10. Germline-derived CDR1 and CDR2 are MNHEY and SMNVEV (reference sequence). The length of the CDR3 is 16 residues. The CDR3 DNA sequence: TGTGCCAGCAGTTCGGGACAGGGAAGGGGCTTCTATGGCTACACCTTC. Amino acid sequence: CASSSGQGRGFYGYTF.

The chain uses TRBV7-8 and TRBJ2-2; 8 bases are a match to TRBD2. V lost 2 bases to trimming and J lost 4 bases; unmatched junction nucleotides: 3. This CDR3 comprises 15 residues. In germline, CDR1 is SGHVS, CDR2 FQNEAQ. The CDR3 loop is CASSLRLAGTGELFF. For the CDR3, the DNA is TGTGCCAGCAGCTTACGGCTAGCGGGCACCGGGGAGCTGTTTTTT.

The rearrangement joins TRBV2 to TRBJ2-2; 12 bases line up with TRBD1. CDR3 length equals 16 residues. V was clipped by 5 bases and J by 3 bases; unmatched bases: 4. Looked up from germline, CDR1 is SNHLY and CDR2 is FYNNEI. CDR3 residues: CASSWDRGLHTGELFF. CDR3 bases: TGTGCCAGCAGTTGGGACAGGGGGCTTCACACCGGGGAGCTGTTTTTT.

CDR3 coding DNA: TGCGCCAGCACCAATGACAGTCTCTCCTATAATTCACCCCTCCACTTT. Its protein product is CASTNDSLSYNSPLHF. V usage is TRBV5-1 and J usage is TRBJ1-6; D might be TRBD1 (5 bases). V lost 6 bases to trimming and J lost 0 bases, with 13 bases between them. The CDR3 extends over 16 amino acids. Looked up from germline, CDR1 is SGHRS and CDR2 is YFSETQ.

The chain carries TRBV19 and TRBJ2-5; 7 nucleotides match TRBD1. CDR3 length equals 13 residues. V lost 6 bases to trimming and J lost 4 bases; unmatched junction nucleotides: 5. Germline loops: CDR1 LNHDA, CDR2 SQIVND (reference sequence). The CDR3 is CASSSGQRETQYF. CDR3 nucleotides: TGTGCCAGTAGCTCGGGACAGAGAGAGACCCAGTACTTC.

The count of this clone is one. The rearrangement joins TRBV10-1 to TRBJ1-2, with no clear D. The ends were cut back, 4 bases at V and 0 bases at J, with 6 bases in the middle. Germline V lookup: CDR1 WNHNN, CDR2 SYGVQD (reference sequence). The CDR3 has 13 amino acids. CDR3 in amino acids: CASSAAANYGYTF. As DNA, the CDR3 is TGCGCCAGCAGTGCCGCAGCTAACTATGGCTACACCTTC.

This clone is categorized as large. The gene calls are TRBV27 and TRBJ1-5, with 10 bases aligning to TRBD1. After removal of 6 bases from V and 7 bases from J, the junction contained 6 bases not matched to a gene. This CDR3 is 14 amino acids long. Germline V gives CDR1 MNHEY, CDR2 SMNVEV (reference sequence). The CDR3 loop reads CASSQGTGEQPQHF. The CDR3 DNA sequence: TGTGCCAGCAGCCAAGGGACAGGGGAACAGCCCCAGCATTTT.

The rearrangement links TRBV5-5 to TRBJ1-1; 7 positions match TRBD1. The CDR3 has 17 residues. Germline V gene data show CDR1 as SGHKS and CDR2 as YYEKEE (reference sequence). Unmatched junction bases numbered 11, after V lost 0 bases and J lost 3 bases. This chain's CDR3 is CASSLGAGGPDDTEAFF. CDR3 coding DNA: TGTGCCAGCAGCTTGGGGGCAGGGGGTCCCGATGACACTGAAGCTTTCTTT.

This sequence joins TRBV21-1 and TRBJ2-1; TRBD1, as called in the table, went unchecked against the DNA. TRBV21-1 constitutes a pseudogene. CDR3 size: 17 residues. CDR3 DNA: TGTGCCAGCAGCAAAGTGGTCCGAGACAGGGTTTACAATGAGCAGTTCTTC. Protein: CASSKVVRDRVYNEQFF.

In its sample, this clone was seen a few times. The J gene is TRBJ1-5, the V gene TRBV7-2; TRBD1 is a possible D gene (5 bases). CDR1 and CDR2 from the germline V gene are SGHTA and FQGNSA. The CDR3 runs to 16 residues. V was pared by 1 base and J by 0 bases, with 10 bases between. This CDR3 is CASSLGQINSNQPQHF. The CDR3 DNA sequence: TGTGCCAGCAGCTTAGGACAGATCAATAGCAATCAGCCCCAGCATTTT.

The chain uses TRBV19 and TRBJ1-3; 10 bases match TRBD1. The length of the CDR3 is 18 residues. V was pared by 3 bases and J by 1 base, with 9 bases of the junction left unmatched. The V gene's germline CDR1 is LNHDA and CDR2 SQIVND (reference sequence). The CDR3 here is CASSIGGWDRGSGNTIYF. CDR3 coding DNA: TGTGCCAGTAGTATTGGCGGCTGGGACAGGGGATCTGGAAACACCATATATTTT.

This chain links TRBV5-5 with TRBJ1-3; D might be TRBD1 (5 bases). CDR3 length: 15 amino acids. V lost 2 bases and J 0 bases, leaving 9 bases between the germline ends. Looked up from germline, CDR1 is SGHKS and CDR2 is YYEKEE (reference sequence). This CDR3 is CASSLGEHSGNTIYF. CDR3 DNA: TGTGCCAGCAGCTTAGGGGAACACTCTGGAAACACCATATATTTT.

The chain carries TRBV4-3 and TRBJ2-7; 8 bases are a match to TRBD2. J gave up 6 bases and V 2 bases, and 12 bases lay outside the gene matches. This CDR3 comprises 16 residues. Germline loops: CDR1 LGHNA, CDR2 YSLEER. The CDR3 bases are TGCGCCAGCAGCCAACCCTCCGGGACTAGGACCCTCGAGCAGTACGTC. Translated: CASSQPSGTRTLEQYV.

This clone was counted only a few times. The V call is TRBV3-1 (or the pseudogene TRBV3-2), the J call TRBJ2-5; 10 bases are a match to TRBD2. CDR1 and CDR2 (germline): LGHDT, YNNKEL (reference sequence). The CDR3 has 16 amino acids. Trimming cost V 3 bases and J 0 bases; bases outside gene matches: 4. CDR3 loop: CASSQGLAPYQETQYF. CDR3 nucleotides: TGTGCCAGCAGCCAGGGACTAGCGCCCTACCAAGAGACCCAGTACTTC.

V usage is TRBV7-2 and J usage is TRBJ1-5; D unclear. The CDR3 totals 16 residues. Germline values: CDR1 SGHTA, CDR2 FQGNSA. V shed 2 bases and J shed 3 bases, with 14 bases lying between them. In nucleotides, the CDR3 is TGTGCCAGCAGCTTAATGAAGCCAGGTTTCAATCAGCCCCAGCATTTT. Translating gives CASSLMKPGFNQPQHF.

This sequence joins TRBV14 and TRBJ2-4; 7 bases line up with TRBD1. V was clipped by 3 bases and J by 4 bases; unmatched bases: 6. Germline loops: CDR1 SGHDN, CDR2 FVKESK. The length of the CDR3 is 15 residues. DNA of the CDR3: TGTGCCAGCAGCCATTTACAGGGGCCGAAAAACATTCAGTACTTC. This gives the protein CASSHLQGPKNIQYF.

The chain uses TRBV7-3 and TRBJ2-7; 9 bases line up with TRBD1. Germline values: CDR1 SGHTA, CDR2 FQGTGA. This CDR3 is 15 amino acids long. J gave up 2 bases and V 1 base, and 3 bases lay outside the gene matches. The CDR3 region has the DNA TGTGCCAGCAGCTTAATGGGACAGGGAGCCTACGAGCAGTACTTC. The encoded protein is CASSLMGQGAYEQYF.

CDR3 DNA: TGTGCCAGCTCACCCCCAAAGGGAGGGGTCGGAAACACCATATATTTT. It specifies CASSPPKGGVGNTIYF. The rearrangement joins TRBV18 to TRBJ1-3; the D gene is possibly TRBD1 (5 bases). The germline gives CDR1 KGHSH, CDR2 LQKENI. The CDR3 spans 16 residues. V lost 3 bases and J lost 4, with 16 bases in between.

The chain uses TRBV29-1 and TRBJ1-2; 7 bases align to TRBD1. This CDR3 spans 12 amino acids. Germline V CDR1 and CDR2: SQVTM, ANQGSEA. The V and J ends lost 7 bases and 0 bases, in that order; junction bases with no gene match: 2. In DNA, the CDR3 is TGCAGCGGGGGACAGACTAACTATGGCTACACCTTC. It yields the protein CSGGQTNYGYTF. The entire variable domain, with the rest obtained from reference TRBV29-1 and TRBJ1-2, is as follows: SAVISQKPSRDICQRGTSLTIQCQVDSQVTMMFWYRQQPGQSLTLIATANQGSEATYESGFVIDKFPISRPNLTFSTLTVSNMSPEDSSIYLCSGGQTNYGYTFGSGTRLTVV.

CDR3 loop: CASTAIQGAEAFF. The CDR3 DNA sequence: TGCGCCAGCACCGCTATTCAGGGGGCTGAAGCTTTCTTT. The V gene is TRBV5-1, the J gene TRBJ1-1; TRBD1 aligns across 7 bases. The CDR3 runs to 13 residues. The germline CDR1 and CDR2 sequences are SGHRS and YFSETQ. V was clipped by 6 bases and J by 6 bases; unmatched bases: 8.

The chain links TRBV5-1 to TRBJ2-1; perhaps TRBD2 as D (6 bases). The CDR3 is made up of 14 amino acids. V shed 2 bases and J shed 2 bases, with 8 bases lying between them. Germline CDR1 and CDR2: SGHRS and YFSETQ. CDR3 nucleotide sequence: TGCGCCAGCAGCTTCGGGGGAACCTACAATGAGCAGTTCTTC. This sequence encodes CASSFGGTYNEQFF.

The chain couples TRBV18 to TRBJ1-2; TRBD1 aligns across 8 bases. The CDR3 is 14 amino acids. Germline V gene data show CDR1 as KGHSH and CDR2 as LQKENI. V was pared by 3 bases and J by 8 bases, with 8 bases of the junction left unmatched. CDR3 sequence: CASSPKDREGGYTF. The CDR3 DNA reads as TGTGCCAGCTCACCCAAGGACAGGGAGGGCGGCTACACCTTC.

For the CDR3, the DNA is TGCGCCAGCAGCTCCCCCGTGGGGCATCCTAATGAAAAACTGTTTTTT. It codes for CASSSPVGHPNEKLFF. The gene calls are TRBV5-1 and TRBJ1-4, with a weak D call TRBD1 (5 bases). The germline gives CDR1 SGHRS, CDR2 YFSETQ. This CDR3 region has 16 residues. V lost 3 bases and J lost 3, with 15 bases in between.

This chain connects TRBV12-5 to TRBJ2-3; TRBD1 might be the D (6 bases). Germline CDR1 reads LGHNT; CDR2 reads FRNRAP. CDR3 length: 14 amino acids. V was shortened by 7 bases and J by 6 bases, with 17 bases between the two germline ends. The CDR3 sequence: CASVVSGAGDTQYF. CDR3 nucleotide sequence: TGTGCTAGTGTGGTGTCAGGGGCCGGGGATACGCAGTATTTT.

This clone was seen once. This chain links TRBV27 with TRBJ1-5; D might be TRBD1 (6 bases). This CDR3 has 15 residues. V dropped 6 bases and J dropped 0 bases, with 12 bases sitting between them. Looked up from germline, CDR1 is MNHEY and CDR2 is SMNVEV (reference sequence). The CDR3 loop is CASRAQGNSNQPQHF. CDR3 DNA sequence: TGTGCCAGCAGAGCACAGGGTAATAGCAATCAGCCCCAGCATTTT.

The gene calls are TRBV29-1 and TRBJ2-3; 9 bases map to TRBD2. The CDR3 runs to 14 residues. The V gene's germline CDR1 is SQVTM and CDR2 ANQGSEA. Trimming took 7 bases from V and 5 from J; bases not matched to a gene: 10. In nucleotides, the CDR3 is TGCAGCGGAGCACATAGCGGGGGCTTAGATACGCAGTATTTT. As protein: CSGAHSGGLDTQYF.